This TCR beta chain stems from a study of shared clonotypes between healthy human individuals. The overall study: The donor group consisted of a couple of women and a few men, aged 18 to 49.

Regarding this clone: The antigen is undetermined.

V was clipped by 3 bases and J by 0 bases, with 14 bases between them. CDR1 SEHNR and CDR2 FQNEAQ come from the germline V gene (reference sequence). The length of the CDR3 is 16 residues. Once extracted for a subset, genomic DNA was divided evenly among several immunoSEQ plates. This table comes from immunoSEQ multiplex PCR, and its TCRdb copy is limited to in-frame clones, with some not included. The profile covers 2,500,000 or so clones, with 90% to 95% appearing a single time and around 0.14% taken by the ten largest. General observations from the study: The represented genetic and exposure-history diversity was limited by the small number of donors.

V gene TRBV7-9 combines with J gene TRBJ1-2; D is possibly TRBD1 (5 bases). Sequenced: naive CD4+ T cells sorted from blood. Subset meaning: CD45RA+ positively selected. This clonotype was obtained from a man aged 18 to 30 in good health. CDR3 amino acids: CASSLVQGDANYGYTF. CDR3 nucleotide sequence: TGTGCCAGCAGCTTGGTTCAGGGAGATGCTAACTATGGCTACACCTTC.